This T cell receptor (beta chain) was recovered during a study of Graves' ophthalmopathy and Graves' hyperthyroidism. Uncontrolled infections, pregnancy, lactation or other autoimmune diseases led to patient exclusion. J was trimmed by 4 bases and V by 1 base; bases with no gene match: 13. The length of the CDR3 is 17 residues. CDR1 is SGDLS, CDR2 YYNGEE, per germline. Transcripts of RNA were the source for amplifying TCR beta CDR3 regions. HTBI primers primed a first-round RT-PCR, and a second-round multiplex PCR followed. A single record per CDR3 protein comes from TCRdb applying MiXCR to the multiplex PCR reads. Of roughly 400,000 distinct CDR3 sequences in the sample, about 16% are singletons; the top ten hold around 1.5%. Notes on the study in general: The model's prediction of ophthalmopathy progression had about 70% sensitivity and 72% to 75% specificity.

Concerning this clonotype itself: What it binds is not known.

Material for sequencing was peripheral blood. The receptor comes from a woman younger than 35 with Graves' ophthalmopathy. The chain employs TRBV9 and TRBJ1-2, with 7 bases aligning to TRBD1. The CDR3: CASSVSKSRGNGYGYTF. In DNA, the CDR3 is TGTGCCAGCAGCGTATCGAAATCCAGGGGGAACGGCTATGGCTACACCTTC.